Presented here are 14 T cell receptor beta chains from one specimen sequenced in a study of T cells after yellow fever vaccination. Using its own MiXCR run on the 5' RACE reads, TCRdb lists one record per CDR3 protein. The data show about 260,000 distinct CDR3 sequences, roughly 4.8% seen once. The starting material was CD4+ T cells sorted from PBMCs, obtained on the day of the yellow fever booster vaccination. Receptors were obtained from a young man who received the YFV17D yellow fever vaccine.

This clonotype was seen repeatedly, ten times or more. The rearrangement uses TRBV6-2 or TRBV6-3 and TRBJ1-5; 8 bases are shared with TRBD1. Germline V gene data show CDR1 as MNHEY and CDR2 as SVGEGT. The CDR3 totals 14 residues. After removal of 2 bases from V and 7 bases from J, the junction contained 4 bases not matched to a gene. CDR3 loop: CASSYRQGIQPQHF. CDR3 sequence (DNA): TGTGCCAGCAGTTACAGACAGGGGATCCAGCCCCAGCATTTT.

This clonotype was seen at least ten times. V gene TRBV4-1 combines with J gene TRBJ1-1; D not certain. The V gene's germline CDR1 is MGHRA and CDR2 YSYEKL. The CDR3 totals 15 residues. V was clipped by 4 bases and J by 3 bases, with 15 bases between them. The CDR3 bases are TGCGCCAGCAGCCGAGGCGGCCCCCCGGACACTGAAGCTTTCTTT. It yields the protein CASSRGGPPDTEAFF.

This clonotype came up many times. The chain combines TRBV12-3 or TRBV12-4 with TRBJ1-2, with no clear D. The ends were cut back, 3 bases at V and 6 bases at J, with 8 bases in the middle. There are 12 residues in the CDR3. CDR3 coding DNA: TGTGCCAGCAGTTTCACAGACAATGGCTACACCTTC. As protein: CASSFTDNGYTF.

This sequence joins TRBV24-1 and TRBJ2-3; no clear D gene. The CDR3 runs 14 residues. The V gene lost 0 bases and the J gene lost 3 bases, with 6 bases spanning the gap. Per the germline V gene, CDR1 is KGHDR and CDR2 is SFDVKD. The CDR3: CATSDLHGTDTQYF. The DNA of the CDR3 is TGTGCCACCAGTGATTTGCACGGTACAGATACGCAGTATTTT.

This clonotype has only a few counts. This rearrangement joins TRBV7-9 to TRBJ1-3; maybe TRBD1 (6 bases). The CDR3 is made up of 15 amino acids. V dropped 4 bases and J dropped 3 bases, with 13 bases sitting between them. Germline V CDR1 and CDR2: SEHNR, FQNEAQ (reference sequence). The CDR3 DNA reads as TGTGCCAGCAGCTCCGGACAGATTTTTGGAAACACCATATATTTT. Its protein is CASSSGQIFGNTIYF.

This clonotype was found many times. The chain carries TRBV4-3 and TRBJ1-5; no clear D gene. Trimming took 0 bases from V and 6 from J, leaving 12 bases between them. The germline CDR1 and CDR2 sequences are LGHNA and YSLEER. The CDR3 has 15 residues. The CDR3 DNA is TGCGCCAGCAGCCAAGAGGGTAAGGGAGCTCAGCCCCAGCATTTT. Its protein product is CASSQEGKGAQPQHF.

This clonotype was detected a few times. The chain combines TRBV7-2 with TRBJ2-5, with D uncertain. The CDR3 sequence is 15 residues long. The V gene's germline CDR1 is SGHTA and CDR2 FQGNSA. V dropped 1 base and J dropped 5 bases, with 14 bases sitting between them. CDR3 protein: CASSLGPSRYETQYF. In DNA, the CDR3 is TGTGCCAGCAGCTTAGGTCCTAGTCGCTATGAGACCCAGTACTTC.

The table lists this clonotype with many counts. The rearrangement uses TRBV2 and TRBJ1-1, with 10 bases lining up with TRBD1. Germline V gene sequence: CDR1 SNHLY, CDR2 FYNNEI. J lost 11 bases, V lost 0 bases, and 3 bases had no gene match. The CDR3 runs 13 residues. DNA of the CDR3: TGTGCCAGCAGTGAAGCGTGGGGACAGGGGGCTTTCTTT. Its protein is CASSEAWGQGAFF.

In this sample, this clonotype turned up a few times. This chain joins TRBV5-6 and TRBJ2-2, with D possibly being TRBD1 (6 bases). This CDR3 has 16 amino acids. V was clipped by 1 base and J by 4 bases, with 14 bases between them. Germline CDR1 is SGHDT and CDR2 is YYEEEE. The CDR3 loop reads CASSLKTGLGTGELFF. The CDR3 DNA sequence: TGTGCCAGCAGCTTGAAGACAGGTTTGGGCACCGGGGAGCTGTTTTTT. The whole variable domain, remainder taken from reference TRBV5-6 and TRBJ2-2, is DAGVTQSPTHLIKTRGQQVTLRCSPKSGHDTVSWYQQALGQGPQFIFQYYEEEERQRGNFPDRFSGHQFPNYSSELNVNALLLGDSALYLCASSLKTGLGTGELFFGEGSRLTVL.

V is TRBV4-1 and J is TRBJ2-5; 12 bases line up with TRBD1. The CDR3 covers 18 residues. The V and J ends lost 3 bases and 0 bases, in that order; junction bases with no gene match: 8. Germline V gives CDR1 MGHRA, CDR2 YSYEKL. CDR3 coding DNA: TGCGCCAGCAGCCACGGGACAGGGGGCTCCTTGCACCAAGAGACCCAGTACTTC. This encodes CASSHGTGGSLHQETQYF.

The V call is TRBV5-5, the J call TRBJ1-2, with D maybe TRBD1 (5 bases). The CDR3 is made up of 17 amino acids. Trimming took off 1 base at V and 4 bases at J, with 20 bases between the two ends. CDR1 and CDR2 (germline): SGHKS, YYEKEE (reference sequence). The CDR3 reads CASSLYGGAGGVYGYTF. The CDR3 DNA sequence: TGTGCCAGCAGCTTGTACGGCGGGGCAGGAGGGGTCTATGGCTACACCTTC.

The CDR3 protein is CASSMVGSRGTQHF. CDR3 DNA sequence: TGTGCCAGTAGTATGGTTGGCAGCCGAGGGACCCAGCATTTT. The rearrangement joins TRBV19 to TRBJ1-5; D call uncertain. V was clipped by 3 bases and J by 11 bases, with 17 bases between them. Looked up from germline, CDR1 is LNHDA and CDR2 is SQIVND (reference sequence). This CDR3 region has 14 residues.

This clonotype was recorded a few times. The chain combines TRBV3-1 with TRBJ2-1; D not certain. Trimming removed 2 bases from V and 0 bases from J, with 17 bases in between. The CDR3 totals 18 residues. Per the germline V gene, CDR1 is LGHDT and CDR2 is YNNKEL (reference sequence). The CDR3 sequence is CASSQLYVQAVSYNEQFF. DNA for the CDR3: TGTGCCAGCAGCCAATTGTACGTTCAGGCGGTCTCCTACAATGAGCAGTTCTTC.

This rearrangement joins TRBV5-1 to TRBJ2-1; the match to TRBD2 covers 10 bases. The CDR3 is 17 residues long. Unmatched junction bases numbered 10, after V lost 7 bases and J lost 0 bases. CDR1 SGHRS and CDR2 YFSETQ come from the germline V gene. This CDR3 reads CASGTPGLATSYNEQFF. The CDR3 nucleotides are TGCGCCAGCGGAACACCGGGACTAGCGACCTCCTACAATGAGCAGTTCTTC.